This paragraph covers one T cell receptor (beta chain) sequence. The clone's antigen remains unknown. Base qualities are not recorded, but no much larger clone differs from it by a single base. The library was built by means of the immunoSEQ multiplex PCR assay. Alongside multiparametric flow cytometry, deep sequencing of rearranged TCR beta loci was used to profile the T cell repertoires. In its TCRdb copy, this immuneACCESS table keeps in-frame sequences only and misses some clones. Where compared with another copy, unresolved V genes explain less than half of these, and the others have no known cause. This sample comprises approximately 160,000 clones, roughly nine tenths of them detected only once. The ten largest clones add up to about 4.7% of the sample. This sample was taken from a study of lymphopenia after photon versus proton radiotherapy (dated by TCRdb to the late 2010s). For context, the study as a whole: The immunological effects of photon versus proton radiation therapy were compared in patients with gastrointestinal tumors who developed high-grade lymphopenia. The goal of the study was to describe how the two radiation modalities differ in their effects on the immune system. A cohort of some 20 patients with gastrointestinal tumors who received either photon or proton therapy and subsequently developed lymphopenia was included.

The paper's findings and limits, for the study overall: The survival association was assessed only in patients who died, and the authors presented better survival with proton therapy as a possibility rather than a demonstrated result. Relative stability during treatment was observed in proton-treated patients, whereas loss of naive T cells and TCR diversity and gain of effector/memory populations were observed in photon-treated patients. Across the cohort, a larger post-nadir drop in TCR diversity was inversely correlated with overall survival time among patients who died. After the lymphocyte count nadir, photon-treated repertoires showed oligoclonal expansion, especially of CD8+ Temra cells, which drove the drop in diversity.

The CDR3 goes from the cysteine to the phenylalanine over 15 residues. The kept DNA is CDR3 alone, 45 bases in frame from the first base. CDR1 is given as SNHLY and CDR2 as FYNNEI, both from the germline V gene. Relative to germline, V is missing 0 bases and J is missing 9 bases, with 4 bases of the junction outside any gene match. Recombination linked TRBV2 to TRBJ2-1, and 11 junctional nucleotides match TRBD2. Sequenced here: peripheral blood, sampled from a patient treated with photon-based radiotherapy. This clonotype was obtained from a man aged 45-65 years with gastric cancer. The nucleotide sequence is TGTGCCAGCAGTGAAGCACTAGCGGGAGCGGGTGAGCAGTTCTTC. Its protein reads: CASSEALAGAGEQFF.